This T cell receptor (beta chain) appears in the sequencing data of a study of vaccination and CD4 T cells after COVID-19. Study details: Stimuli were overlapping spike peptide pools of SARS-CoV-2 and three common cold coronaviruses (HCoV-NL63, HCoV-OC43, HCoV-229E).

The Oncomine TCR Beta short-read assay generated sequence data from the DNA of cultured CD4+ T cells. MiXCR, run by TCRdb on the PCR reads, gives a single entry per CDR3 protein. The sample records about 16,000 distinct CDR3 sequences, roughly 50% being singletons. The sample's treatment: approximately 9-day PBMC culture with coronavirus spike peptide pools or control peptides (ViraFEST assay). Per well, 1.5 million to 2.5 million PBMCs were cultured in the presence of 9 to 10 IU/ml IL-2 and 9 to 10 ug/ml peptide pools. This clonotype was detected a few times. Its antigen is unidentified. The V gene lost 2 bases and the J gene lost 3 bases, with 7 bases spanning the gap. The CDR3 runs 14 residues. Germline lookup yields CDR1 MNHEY and CDR2 SVGAGI.

The receptor comes from a human donor who had recovered from COVID-19. Sequenced material: CD4+ T cells from blood, cultured in vitro, taken before SARS-CoV-2 vaccination. The gene calls are TRBV6-5 and TRBJ1-4, with D hard to call. The CDR3 DNA reads TGTGCCAGCAGTTACGTAGGGCCTAATGAAAAACTGTTTTTT. This sequence encodes CASSYVGPNEKLFF.